Presented here are 20 T cell receptor beta chains from one specimen sequenced in a study of T cell changes during pregnancy in multiple sclerosis. Repertoires were generated with immunoSEQ multiplex PCR, while TCRdb's copy carries only in-frame clones and drops some. The table has roughly 110,000 clones, less than 95% seen once; the top ten hold 1.6%. The sample in question was peripheral blood, obtained before pregnancy. The receptors come from a female donor with multiple sclerosis, enrolled in a pregnancy study.

V is TRBV4-2 and J is TRBJ2-4, with 9 positions matching TRBD2. Germline CDR1 reads LGHNA; CDR2 reads YNFKEQ. Unmatched junction bases numbered 0, after V lost 1 base and J lost 5 bases. This CDR3 has 14 residues. The CDR3 reads CASSQGLAENIQYF. The CDR3 DNA reads as TGTGCCAGCAGCCAAGGACTAGCGGAAAACATTCAGTACTTC.

This rearrangement joins TRBV2 to TRBJ2-3; 8 bases map to TRBD2. The CDR3 has 15 amino acids. Germline V gene sequence: CDR1 SNHLY, CDR2 FYNNEI. The V segment lost 4 bases and the J segment 3 bases; nucleotides outside the gene matches: 6. The DNA for the CDR3 is TGTGCCAGCAGTGTCCCAGCGGGAGTTACAGATACGCAGTATTTT. Translated: CASSVPAGVTDTQYF. The whole variable domain, filled in from reference TRBV2 and TRBJ2-3, reads EPEVTQTPSHQVTQMGQEVILRCVPISNHLYFYWYRQILGQKVEFLVSFYNNEISEKSEIFDDQFSVERPDGSNFTLKIRSTKLEDSAMYFCASSVPAGVTDTQYFGPGTRLTVL.

This chain's CDR3 is CASSPGQGTINEQYF. The DNA of the CDR3 is TGCGCCAGCAGCCCCGGACAGGGTACCATCAACGAGCAGTACTTC. V is TRBV4-1 and J is TRBJ2-7, with 8 bases matching TRBD1. The V and J ends lost 4 bases and 5 bases, in that order; junction bases with no gene match: 10. The CDR3 has 15 amino acids. Germline V CDR1 and CDR2: MGHRA, YSYEKL.

V usage is TRBV29-1 and J usage is TRBJ2-2; 15 nucleotides agree with TRBD2. This CDR3 comprises 17 residues. In germline, CDR1 is SQVTM, CDR2 ANQGSEA. V lost 3 bases, J lost 0 bases, and 2 bases stayed unmatched. In DNA, the CDR3 is TGCAGCGTTGAGGGACTAGCGGGAGGTACGAACACCGGGGAGCTGTTTTTT. This codes for CSVEGLAGGTNTGELFF.

The chain joins TRBV18 to TRBJ2-1, with a weak D call TRBD2 (6 bases). Germline CDR1 KGHSH, CDR2 LQKENI. Trimming stripped 2 bases from V and 0 bases from J, with 11 bases between. The CDR3 is 16 amino acids. The CDR3 reads CASSPGAGSSYNEQFF. CDR3 nucleotides: TGTGCCAGCTCACCAGGGGCGGGGTCCTCCTACAATGAGCAGTTCTTC.

The CDR3, as DNA: TGTGCCAGCTCACGGGGGACCGGAGGGACCGGGGAGCTGTTTTTT. Protein: CASSRGTGGTGELFF. This chain joins TRBV18 and TRBJ2-2, with TRBD2 as a possible D gene (6 bases). The V and J ends lost 4 bases and 5 bases respectively, with 14 bases between them. CDR3 length: 15 residues. Germline V gene lookup returns CDR1 KGHSH and CDR2 LQKENI. Looking up the rest from reference TRBV18 and TRBJ2-2 gives the full variable domain: NAGVMQNPRHLVRRRGQEARLRCSPMKGHSHVYWYRQLPEEGLKFMVYLQKENIIDESGMPKERFSAEFPKEGPSILRIQQVVRGDSAAYFCASSRGTGGTGELFFGEGSRLTVL.

The rearrangement joins TRBV5-4 to TRBJ1-2; 10 bases align to TRBD1. This CDR3 spans 15 amino acids. CDR1 SGHNT and CDR2 YYREEE come from the germline V gene (reference sequence). The trim removed 4 bases at V and 4 bases at J, leaving 7 bases unmatched. The CDR3 DNA is TGTGCCAGCAGCCTGGGACAGGGGCGACCCTATGGCTACACCTTC. Translated: CASSLGQGRPYGYTF.

This chain uses TRBV11-2 with TRBJ2-7; 7 bases are shared with TRBD2. The CDR3 contains 16 residues. Per the germline V gene, CDR1 is SGHAT and CDR2 is FQNNGV. With V trimmed by 2 bases and J by 2 bases, 9 bases remained unmatched. CDR3 sequence: CASSLRFERGPYEQYF. The CDR3 nucleotides are TGTGCCAGCAGCTTAAGGTTCGAGCGGGGTCCCTACGAGCAGTACTTC. The full variable domain, rest sourced from reference TRBV11-2 and TRBJ2-7, is EAGVAQSPRYKIIEKRQSVAFWCNPISGHATLYWYQQILGQGPKLLIQFQNNGVVDDSQLPKDRFSAERLKGVDSTLKIQPAKLEDSAVYLCASSLRFERGPYEQYFGPGTRLTVT.

V usage is TRBV18 and J usage is TRBJ1-6; perhaps TRBD1 as D (6 bases). Germline V CDR1 and CDR2: KGHSH, LQKENI. The CDR3 length is 13 residues. V gave up 3 bases and J gave up 8 bases, with 8 bases separating them. DNA of the CDR3: TGTGCCAGCTCACCTCGGACAGATTCACCCCTCCACTTT. Its translation is CASSPRTDSPLHF.

The chain couples TRBV6-5 to TRBJ2-7, with 12 nucleotides matching TRBD2. This CDR3 comprises 14 residues. Germline V gives CDR1 MNHEY, CDR2 SVGAGI. V trimming: 9 bases; J trimming: 0 bases; junction bases outside the gene matches: 3. CDR3 region: CASKTSGSSYEQYF. In DNA, the CDR3 is TGTGCCAGTAAGACTAGCGGGAGCTCCTACGAGCAGTACTTC.

V is TRBV27 and J is TRBJ1-2; possibly TRBD1 for D (6 bases). This CDR3 spans 13 amino acids. In germline, CDR1 is MNHEY, CDR2 SMNVEV (reference sequence). The V end lost 7 bases, the J end lost 5 bases, and 14 bases lay between the germline ends. The CDR3 DNA is TGTGCCAGCACCCCACAGGGTGGGTATGGCTACACCTTC. Its protein is CASTPQGGYGYTF.

The chain links TRBV10-3 to TRBJ2-3; 7 nucleotides line up with TRBD1. V gave up 8 bases and J gave up 2 bases; unmatched junction bases: 4. Looked up from germline, CDR1 is ENHRY and CDR2 is SYGVKD. The CDR3 is made up of 13 amino acids. The CDR3, as DNA: TGTGCCATCTGGACAGGATTCACAGATACGCAGTATTTT. This codes for CAIWTGFTDTQYF.

V usage is TRBV9 and J usage is TRBJ2-7, with D possibly matching TRBD1 (5 bases). This CDR3 is built from 15 residues. V gave up 3 bases and J gave up 2 bases, with 15 bases separating them. Per germline, CDR1 SGDLS and CDR2 YYNGEE. The CDR3 coding sequence is TGTGCCAGCAGCGCCGACCCTCAGGGTACCTACGAGCAGTACTTC. This encodes CASSADPQGTYEQYF. Together with reference TRBV9 and TRBJ2-7, the CDR3 gives the full variable domain: DSGVTQTPKHLITATGQRVTLRCSPRSGDLSVYWYQQSLDQGLQFLIQYYNGEERAKGNILERFSAQQFPDLHSELNLSSLELGDSALYFCASSADPQGTYEQYFGPGTRLTVT.

This clone was detected only once. The chain recombines TRBV10-3 with TRBJ1-5; 11 bases fit TRBD1. Per germline, CDR1 ENHRY and CDR2 SYGVKD. This CDR3 has 16 residues. Trimming took 10 bases from V and 2 from J; bases not matched to a gene: 10. The CDR3 nucleotides read TGTGCCAGCACTCCTGGACAGGGGGCCGGCAATCAGCCCCAGCATTTT. Protein product: CASTPGQGAGNQPQHF.

This sequence joins TRBV9 and TRBJ1-1, with D tentatively TRBD1 (6 bases). The germline CDR1 and CDR2 sequences are SGDLS and YYNGEE. The ends were cut back, 3 bases at V and 0 bases at J, with 18 bases in the middle. CDR3 length: 17 residues. In DNA form, the CDR3 reads TGTGCCAGCAGCGCTTACGGGGGGCTGAGGATGAACACTGAAGCTTTCTTT. Protein product: CASSAYGGLRMNTEAFF.

This chain joins TRBV19 and TRBJ1-2; 7 bases align to TRBD1. Germline V gives CDR1 LNHDA, CDR2 SQIVND (reference sequence). CDR3 length: 14 residues. The ends lost 8 bases at V and 5 bases at J; junction bases unmatched: 11. As DNA, the CDR3 is TGTGCCAGTCGTCACCGGGACAGAATTTATGGCTACACCTTC. This sequence encodes CASRHRDRIYGYTF.

The chain combines TRBV27 with TRBJ2-1; the D is unclear. Trimming cost V 3 bases and J 6 bases, with 12 bases left between them. The germline V gene has CDR1 MNHEY and CDR2 SMNVEV (reference sequence). CDR3 length: 14 residues. As DNA, the CDR3 is TGTGCCAGCAGTTTTGGTACTTTCGGCAATGAGCAGTTCTTC. It specifies CASSFGTFGNEQFF.

J is TRBJ2-7 and V is TRBV6-1; maybe TRBD1 (5 bases). The length of the CDR3 is 12 residues. V gave up 2 bases and J gave up 6 bases, with 8 bases separating them. Per the germline V gene, CDR1 is MNHNS and CDR2 is SASEGT. CDR3 in DNA: TGTGCCAGCAGTGAAACCAGGGTCGAGCAGTACTTC. Translation: CASSETRVEQYF.

The rearrangement joins TRBV27 to TRBJ2-5; TRBD2 matches at 9 bases. The V segment lost 4 bases and the J segment 6 bases; nucleotides outside the gene matches: 9. The germline V gene has CDR1 MNHEY and CDR2 SMNVEV (reference sequence). The CDR3 has 15 residues. The CDR3 bases are TGTGCCAGCAGTTCTCCACTAGCGGGTCTCAAGACCCAGTACTTC. As protein: CASSSPLAGLKTQYF.

A single count supports this clone. V usage is TRBV27 and J usage is TRBJ2-7; D is perhaps TRBD1 (7 bases). V was clipped by 3 bases and J by 5 bases, with 14 bases between them. The CDR3 loop spans 14 amino acids. Germline CDR1 and CDR2: MNHEY and SMNVEV (reference sequence). CDR3 nucleotide sequence: TGTGCCAGCAGTTTGGTCAGGGGGGCCGACGAGCAGTACTTC. Translation: CASSLVRGADEQYF.